Each of the 12 T cell receptor beta chains below was sequenced from the same sample in a study of Tregs in tolerant kidney transplant recipients. The protocol was immunoSEQ multiplex PCR, while the TCRdb copy is restricted to in-frame clones and leaves out a portion. Seen here are roughly 66,000 clones, 92% observed once, and the top ten hold approximately 11%. The specimen was CD8+ T cells from blood, collected before the transplant. All receptors come from a human donor who received a combined kidney and bone marrow transplant.

The genes are TRBV19 and TRBJ2-7; the D gene is possibly TRBD1 (5 bases). The V gene's germline CDR1 is LNHDA and CDR2 SQIVND (reference sequence). V lost 0 bases and J 6 bases, leaving 9 bases between the germline ends. The CDR3 consists of 13 residues. The CDR3 region is CASSIDQGTEQYF. The CDR3 DNA is TGTGCCAGTAGTATAGATCAGGGTACCGAGCAGTACTTC.

V and J are TRBV6-5 and TRBJ2-7; a possible D gene is TRBD2 (6 bases). The CDR3 has 14 residues. The V end lost 7 bases, the J end lost 0 bases, and 13 bases lay between the germline ends. Per germline, CDR1 MNHEY and CDR2 SVGAGI. The CDR3 nucleotides read TGTGCCAGCAACCCGGGACTCTCCTCCTACGAGCAGTACTTC. Residues: CASNPGLSSYEQYF.

V and J are TRBV11-2 and TRBJ2-5; a weak D match, TRBD2 (5 bases). The DNA end favors TRBJ2-7, so the J call may be wrong. This CDR3 has 13 amino acids. Germline CDR1 and CDR2: SGHAT and FQNNGV. The CDR3 loop is CASSAGNSYEQYF. The CDR3 DNA reads as TGTGCCAGCAGCGCCGGGAACTCCTACGAGCAGTACTTC.

The rearrangement uses TRBV7-9 and TRBJ2-7; D gene uncertain. V was clipped by 6 bases and J by 0 bases, with 6 bases between them. The CDR3 spans 12 residues. Germline assignment: CDR1 SEHNR and CDR2 FQNEAQ (reference sequence). The CDR3 here is CASRGSSYEQYF. CDR3 nucleotide sequence: TGTGCCAGCAGGGGCAGCTCCTACGAGCAGTACTTC.

The chain employs TRBV7-9 and TRBJ2-3; D gene ambiguous. The CDR3 has 13 residues. The V end lost 5 bases, the J end lost 3 bases, and 9 bases lay between the germline ends. CDR1 and CDR2 from the germline V gene are SEHNR and FQNEAQ (reference sequence). The CDR3, as DNA: TGTGCCAGCAGCCGAACTATGACAGATACGCAGTATTTT. It is translated as CASSRTMTDTQYF.

This clone was seen a handful of times. The rearrangement uses TRBV27 and TRBJ2-3; a weak D match, TRBD1 (7 bases). V lost 6 bases to trimming and J lost 0 bases, with 10 bases between them. Germline V CDR1 and CDR2: MNHEY, SMNVEV (reference sequence). The CDR3 is 14 amino acids. The CDR3 DNA is TGTGCCAGCAGACAGGGGACTAGCACAGATACGCAGTATTTT. Encoded protein: CASRQGTSTDTQYF.

This clone was seen just once. J is TRBJ2-7 and V is TRBV7-9, with D tentatively TRBD1 (5 bases). Trimming took 1 base from V and 2 from J, leaving 9 bases between them. Germline V gives CDR1 SEHNR, CDR2 FQNEAQ (reference sequence). The CDR3 runs to 14 residues. The CDR3 DNA is TGTGCCAGCAGCTTAGGGGGCAGGACCTACGAGCAGTACTTC. This sequence encodes CASSLGGRTYEQYF.

The gene calls are TRBV27 and TRBJ2-7, with 9 nucleotides matching TRBD2. Germline lookup yields CDR1 MNHEY and CDR2 SMNVEV (reference sequence). V was pared by 3 bases and J by 2 bases, with 5 bases of the junction left unmatched. This CDR3 comprises 15 residues. In DNA, the CDR3 is TGTGCCAGCAGTTTGACAGCGGGAGGCCCCTACGAGCAGTACTTC. The encoded protein is CASSLTAGGPYEQYF.

This clone came up a few times. The chain recombines TRBV10-3 with TRBJ1-4; D is possibly TRBD1 (6 bases). CDR1 ENHRY and CDR2 SYGVKD come from the germline V gene. Trimming stripped 0 bases from V and 8 bases from J, with 16 bases between. The CDR3 totals 16 residues. The CDR3 DNA follows: TGTGCCATCAGTGAGTCTGGCGGCAGGGGTGGGGAAAAACTGTTTTTT. The encoded protein is CAISESGGRGGEKLFF.

For this clone: At one end the junction does not follow the germline gene, possibly because of a read error. In DNA form, the CDR3 reads TGTGCCAGTAGTTTCCCAGGGGGCCCTCCATCCTTC. Amino acids: CASSFPGGPPSF. V and J are TRBV19 and TRBJ2-7, with 8 bases fitting TRBD1. The CDR3 has 12 amino acids. Germline values: CDR1 LNHDA, CDR2 SQIVND (reference sequence).

The rearrangement joins TRBV5-6 to TRBJ2-7; 10 bases are a match to TRBD1. The V segment lost 4 bases and the J segment 3 bases; nucleotides outside the gene matches: 4. The CDR3 consists of 14 residues. Per germline, CDR1 SGHDT and CDR2 YYEEEE. CDR3 coding DNA: TGTGCCAGCAGCCCGGGACAGGGGATCTACGAGCAGTACTTC. Its protein product is CASSPGQGIYEQYF.

The chain uses TRBV7-8 and TRBJ2-7, with TRBD1 matching over 7 bases. V gave up 6 bases and J gave up 6 bases; unmatched junction bases: 5. Germline CDR1 SGHVS, CDR2 FQNEAQ. This CDR3 has 12 amino acids. The CDR3 DNA is TGTGCCAGCAGTCGGACAGGCACCGAGCAGTACTTC. Encoded protein: CASSRTGTEQYF.